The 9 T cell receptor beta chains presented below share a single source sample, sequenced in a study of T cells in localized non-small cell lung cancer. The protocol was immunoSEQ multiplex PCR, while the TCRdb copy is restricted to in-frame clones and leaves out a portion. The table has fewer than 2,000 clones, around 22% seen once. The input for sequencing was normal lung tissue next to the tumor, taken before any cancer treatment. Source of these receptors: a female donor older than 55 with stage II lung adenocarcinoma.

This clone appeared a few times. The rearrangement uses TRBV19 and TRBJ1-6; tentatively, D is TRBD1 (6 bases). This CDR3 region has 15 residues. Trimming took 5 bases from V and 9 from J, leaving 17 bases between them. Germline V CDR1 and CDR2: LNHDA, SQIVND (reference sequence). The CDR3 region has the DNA TGTGCCAGTAGTTACGACAGGAGGGTCGCTTCACCCCTCCACTTT. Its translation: CASSYDRRVASPLHF. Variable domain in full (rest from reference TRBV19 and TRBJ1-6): DGGITQSPKYLFRKEGQNVTLSCEQNLNHDAMYWYRQDPGQGLRLIYYSQIVNDFQKGDIAEGYSVSREKKESFPLTVTSAQKNPTAFYLCASSYDRRVASPLHFGNGTRLTVT.

The DNA for the CDR3 is TGTGCCAGCAGTTTAATCGCAGCATCCTATGGTGGCTACACCTTC. Amino acids: CASSLIAASYGGYTF. The chain carries TRBV28 and TRBJ1-2, with no clear D. The CDR3 has 15 amino acids. Trimming shortened V by 2 bases and J by 7 bases, and 17 bases separated the two germline ends. Germline loops: CDR1 MDHEN, CDR2 SYDVKM.

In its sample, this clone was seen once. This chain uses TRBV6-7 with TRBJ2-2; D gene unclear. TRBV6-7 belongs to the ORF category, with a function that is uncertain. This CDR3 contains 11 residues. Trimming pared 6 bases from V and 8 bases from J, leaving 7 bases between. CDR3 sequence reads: CASRYQGELFF. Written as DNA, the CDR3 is TGTGCCAGCAGGTACCAGGGGGAGCTGTTTTTT.

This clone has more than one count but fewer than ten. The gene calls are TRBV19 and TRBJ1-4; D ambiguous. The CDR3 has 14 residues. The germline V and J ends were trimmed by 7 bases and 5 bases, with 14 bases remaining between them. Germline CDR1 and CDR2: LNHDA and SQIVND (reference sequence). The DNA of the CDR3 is TGTGCCAGTATTTCTCGGGAAAGGAATGAAAAACTGTTTTTT. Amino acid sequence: CASISRERNEKLFF.

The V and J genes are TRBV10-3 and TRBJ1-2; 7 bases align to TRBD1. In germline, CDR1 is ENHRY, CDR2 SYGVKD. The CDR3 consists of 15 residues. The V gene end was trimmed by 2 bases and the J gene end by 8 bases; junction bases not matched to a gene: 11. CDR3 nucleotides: TGTGCCATCAGTGAGGCGGCGGGACAGTCAAAAGGCTACACCTTC. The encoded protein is CAISEAAGQSKGYTF.

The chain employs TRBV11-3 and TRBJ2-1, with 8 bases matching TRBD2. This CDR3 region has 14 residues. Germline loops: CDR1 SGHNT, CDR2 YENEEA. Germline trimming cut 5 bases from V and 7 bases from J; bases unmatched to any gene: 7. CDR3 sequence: CASSRGGSGNEQFF. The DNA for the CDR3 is TGTGCCAGCAGCCGGGGGGGGAGTGGGAATGAGCAGTTCTTC.

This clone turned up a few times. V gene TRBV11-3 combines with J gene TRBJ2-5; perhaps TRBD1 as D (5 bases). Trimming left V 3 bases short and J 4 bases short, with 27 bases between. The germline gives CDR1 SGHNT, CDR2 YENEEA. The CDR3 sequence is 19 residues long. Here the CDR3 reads CASSLALGRQLGRGETQYF. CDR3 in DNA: TGTGCCAGCAGCTTGGCCCTGGGGCGACAGCTGGGGCGCGGAGAGACCCAGTACTTC.

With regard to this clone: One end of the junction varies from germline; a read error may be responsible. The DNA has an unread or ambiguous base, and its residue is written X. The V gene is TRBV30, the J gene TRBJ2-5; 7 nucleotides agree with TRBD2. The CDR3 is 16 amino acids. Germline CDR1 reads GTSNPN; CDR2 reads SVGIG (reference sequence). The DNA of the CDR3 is TGTGCCTGGCGTGTACKGGGGGGAGGGGMGGGAGAGACCCAGTACTTC. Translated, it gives CAWRVXGGGXGETQYF.

The CDR3 loop is CASSLVGQTDTQYF. In DNA, the CDR3 is TGCGCCAGCAGCTTGGTGGGACAGACAGATACGCAGTATTTT. The chain recombines TRBV5-1 with TRBJ2-3, with TRBD1 matching 7 bases. V gave up 0 bases and J gave up 3 bases; unmatched junction bases: 1. Germline V gene data show CDR1 as SGHRS and CDR2 as YFSETQ. The length of the CDR3 is 14 residues.